A selection of T cell receptor beta chains follows, all from one sample in a study of metastatic and nonmetastatic thyroid tumors. TCRdb re-called the PCR reads with MiXCR. Of 15,000 to 20,000 clones in the sample, roughly a quarter were seen once. Sequenced sample: tumor tissue. These receptors originate from a female donor with papillary thyroid cancer or a benign thyroid nodule (not recorded which). Some clones in this sample may be carry-over from other donors' samples. The CDR3 runs from the conserved cysteine through the conserved F or W. Fields, in order: D gene, J gene, clone size, V gene, CDR3 protein, CDR3 DNA. D genes are given only for firm matches. The size field is filled for only some rows; it gives once, few, many or a size class.

NA	TRBJ2-1	many	TRBV28	CASSLIGTDYEQFF	TGTGCCAGCAGTTTGATAGGGACGGATTATGAGCAGTTCTTC
NA	TRBJ1-4	NA	TRBV20-1	CSAYARGTTNEKLFF	TGCAGTGCTTACGCCCGGGGGACAACTAATGAAAAACTGTTTTTT
NA	TRBJ2-5	few	TRBV12-3/TRBV12-4	CAIRELATETQYF	TGTGCCATCAGGGAGCTAGCGACGGAGACCCAGTACTTC
NA	TRBJ1-1	few	TRBV6-1	CASSEQGPQNTEAFF	TGTGCCAGCAGTGAACAAGGCCCTCAGAACACTGAAGCTTTCTTT
NA	TRBJ2-7	many	TRBV6-2/TRBV6-3	CASKGWVSSDEQYF	TGTGCCAGCAAAGGGTGGGTGAGTAGCGACGAGCAGTACTTC
NA	TRBJ2-1	NA	TRBV7-3	CASSLIRDNSGDQFF	TGTGCCAGCAGCTTAATCCGGGACAACAGCGGTGATCAGTTCTTC
NA	TRBJ1-2	medium-sized	TRBV28	CASSDGPYGYTF	TGTGCCAGCAGCGACGGACCCTATGGCTACACCTTC
NA	TRBJ2-3	few	TRBV12-3/TRBV12-4	CASRELGTTDTQYF	TGTGCCAGCAGAGAACTAGGAACCACAGATACGCAGTATTTT
TRBD2	TRBJ2-7	NA	TRBV7-6	CASSSGGTSGSLDEQYF	TGTGCCAGCAGCTCGGGTGGGACTAGCGGGAGCTTGGACGAGCAGTACTTC
NA	TRBJ1-1	medium-sized	TRBV12-3/TRBV12-4	CASSLAGYTEAFF	TGTGCCAGCAGTTTAGCGGGGTACACTGAAGCTTTCTTT
NA	TRBJ1-5	few	TRBV6-1	CASRRGNQPQHF	TGTGCCAGCAGACGGGGCAATCAGCCCCAGCATTTT
TRBD1	TRBJ1-3	medium-sized	TRBV6-1	CASEPGGRGNTIYF	TGTGCCAGCGAACCAGGGGGTAGGGGAAACACCATATATTTT
NA	TRBJ1-1	many	TRBV4-1	CASSQGRRNTEAFF	TGCGCCAGCAGCCAGGGCAGAAGGAACACTGAAGCTTTCTTT
TRBD2	TRBJ2-4	many	TRBV11-1	CASSLRLAGDLAKNIQYF	TGTGCCAGCAGCCTTCGACTAGCGGGAGATTTGGCCAAAAACATTCAGTACTTC
TRBD2	TRBJ2-5	NA	TRBV27	CASSFWREGEKTQYF	TGTGCCAGCAGTTTCTGGCGGGAGGGTGAAAAGACACAGTACTTC
TRBD2	TRBJ2-1	many	TRBV6-1	CASSRLAGAPREQFF	TGTGCCAGCAGCCGACTAGCGGGAGCGCCCCGTGAGCAGTTCTTC
NA	TRBJ2-1	few	TRBV7-9	CASSLVATLNEQFF	TGTGCCAGCAGCTTAGTTGCGACCCTCAATGAGCAGTTCTTC
NA	TRBJ2-1	many	TRBV10-3	CAIAGLGSYNEQFF	TGTGCCATCGCGGGGCTAGGGTCCTACAATGAGCAGTTCTTC
NA	TRBJ1-5	many	TRBV20-1	CSARTPTGSSNQPQHF	TGCAGTGCTAGAACTCCCACAGGGTCTAGCAATCAGCCCCAGCATTTT
TRBD1	TRBJ1-2	NA	TRBV5-1	CASSKDRDRVTSNYGYTF	TGCGCCAGCAGCAAGGACCGGGACAGGGTGACCTCTAACTATGGCTACACCTTC
NA	TRBJ2-2	NA	TRBV11-1	CASSLGGRAQNTGELFF	TGTGCCAGCAGCTTGGGTGGTAGGGCCCAGAACACCGGGGAGCTGTTTTTT
NA	TRBJ2-3	NA	TRBV20-1	CSASGTLAPSTDTQYF	TGCAGTGCTAGTGGGACACTAGCCCCTAGCACAGATACGCAGTATTTT
TRBD1	TRBJ1-2	NA	TRBV27	CASSRTGTGPGYTF	TGTGCCAGCAGCCGAACCGGGACAGGGCCTGGCTACACCTTC
NA	TRBJ2-4	NA	TRBV28	CASRGKRIAKNIQYF	TGTGCCAGCAGGGGCAAGAGAATAGCCAAAAACATTCAGTACTTC
NA	TRBJ2-3	NA	TRBV27	CASSPGQYSTDTQYF	TGTGCCAGCAGTCCCGGACAATATAGCACAGATACGCAGTATTTT
TRBD1	TRBJ1-2	NA	TRBV19	CASSSTGDNYGYTF	TGTGCCAGTAGTAGCACAGGGGATAACTATGGCTACACCTTC
NA	TRBJ1-5	NA	TRBV19	CASQAVYQPQHF	TGTGCCAGCCAGGCAGTTTATCAGCCCCAGCATTTT
TRBD2	TRBJ2-1	NA	TRBV2	CASKGSGRDTYNEQFF	TGTGCCAGCAAGGGTAGCGGGAGGGATACCTACAATGAGCAGTTCTTC
TRBD2	TRBJ2-2	many	TRBV18	CASSPRGLLAGVPNTGELFF	TGTGCCAGCTCACCTAGGGGGCTACTAGCGGGAGTCCCGAACACCGGGGAGCTGTTTTTT
NA	TRBJ1-2	NA	TRBV6-1	CASSSDHAPYVYTF	TGTGCCAGCAGTTCAGACCATGCCCCCTATGTCTACACCTTC
TRBD2	TRBJ2-1	medium-sized	TRBV20-1	CSVLLREGFNNEQFF	TGCAGTGTCCTTTTGCGGGAGGGCTTCAACAATGAGCAGTTCTTC
NA	TRBJ2-4	many	TRBV2	CASSAGEGNIQYF	TGTGCCAGCAGTGCGGGAGAGGGGAACATTCAGTACTTC
TRBD1	TRBJ2-4	many	TRBV3-1	CASSRIQGAKNIQYF	TGTGCCAGCAGCCGAATACAGGGGGCCAAAAACATTCAGTACTTC
TRBD1	TRBJ2-1	few	TRBV6-1	CASSQRDRRDHNEQFF	TGTGCCAGCAGTCAACGGGACAGAAGAGACCACAATGAGCAGTTCTTC
NA	TRBJ2-2	many	TRBV20-1	CSATGKIGELFF	TGCAGTGCCACCGGGAAAATCGGGGAGCTGTTTTTT
NA	TRBJ2-3	many	TRBV6-6	CASSYPEGAYADTQYF	TGTGCCAGCAGTTACCCGGAGGGGGCATACGCAGATACGCAGTATTTT
NA	TRBJ1-2	NA	TRBV20-1	CSARDLSTVRGADYGYTF	TGCAGTGCTAGAGATCTATCAACCGTCAGGGGTGCAGACTATGGCTACACCTTC
TRBD1	TRBJ2-5	many	TRBV24-1	CATSAETGSKETQYF	TGTGCCACCAGTGCCGAGACAGGGTCGAAGGAGACCCAGTACTTC
TRBD2	TRBJ2-1	few	TRBV6-1	CASSEFGGSSYNEQFF	TGTGCCAGCAGTGAATTCGGCGGGAGCTCCTACAATGAGCAGTTCTTC
NA	TRBJ1-1	NA	TRBV27	CASSSPLRIEAFF	TGTGCCAGCAGTTCTCCTCTTAGGATTGAAGCTTTCTTT
TRBD2	TRBJ2-1	few	TRBV28	CASSPPGLAGGTEQFF	TGTGCCAGCAGTCCCCCGGGACTAGCGGGAGGTACTGAGCAGTTCTTC
TRBD2	TRBJ2-2	NA	TRBV6-1	CASSLAGSTGELFF	TGTGCCAGCAGTTTAGCGGGGAGCACCGGGGAGCTGTTTTTT
NA	TRBJ2-7	NA	TRBV11-2	CASSPYLYLCYEQYF	TGTGCCAGCAGCCCCTACCTATACCTATGCTACGAGCAGTACTTC
NA	TRBJ2-3	NA	TRBV11-2	CASRSPGVDTQYF	TGTGCCAGCAGATCCCCTGGGGTAGATACGCAGTATTTT
TRBD2	TRBJ2-1	many	TRBV7-9	CASSSLTSGNEQFF	TGTGCCAGCAGCTCCCTGACTAGCGGTAATGAGCAGTTCTTC
TRBD1	TRBJ2-7	few	TRBV6-2/TRBV6-3	CASSFTGTGHYEQYF	TGTGCCAGCAGTTTCACCGGGACAGGCCACTACGAGCAGTACTTC
TRBD1	TRBJ2-7	medium-sized	TRBV6-1	CASSFKGQGRSYEQYF	TGTGCCAGCAGTTTTAAAGGACAGGGGAGATCCTACGAGCAGTACTTC
TRBD2	TRBJ2-3	NA	TRBV20-1	CSAKLAGELGNTQYF	TGCAGTGCTAAGCTAGCGGGAGAGTTAGGTAATACGCAGTATTTT
NA	TRBJ1-6	NA	TRBV2	CASTLSGGTLHF	TGTGCCAGCACCCTGAGTGGGGGCACCCTCCACTTT
NA	TRBJ1-5	NA	TRBV2	CASSPPGQPQHF	TGTGCCAGCAGTCCACCAGGTCAGCCCCAGCATTTT
NA	TRBJ2-2	many	TRBV27	CASSFPNTGELFF	TGTGCCAGCAGTTTCCCGAACACCGGGGAGCTGTTTTTT
TRBD1	TRBJ2-7	large	TRBV28	CASNRQGWEQYF	TGTGCCAGCAACAGACAGGGTTGGGAGCAGTACTTC